This T cell receptor (beta chain) appears in the sequencing data of a study of T cells in Graves' hyperthyroidism and ophthalmopathy. Study conclusions and caveats: Median prediction lead before ophthalmopathy onset was 5 to 7.5 months with the model. Most thyroid-expanded clonotypes above 0.001 were also found in blood.

There were TCR beta CDR3 regions amplified from RNA transcripts. The TCR CDR3 was amplified in a first-round RT-PCR using the HTBI primer set. TCRdb analysed the multiplex PCR reads with MiXCR anew, one entry per CDR3 protein. The table lists 650,000 to 850,000 distinct CDR3 sequences, about 19% of them singletons. The CDR3 spans 11 residues. V was cut by 5 bases and J by 8 bases, with 12 bases left in between. Germline CDR1 is SQVTM and CDR2 is ANQGSEA. A remark on this clonotype: The antigen remains undetermined.

Patients aged 18 to 65 had newly diagnosed hyperthyroidism that had lasted under 2 months. Diagnostic assessment was based on clinical symptoms, serum thyroxine and TRAb, thyroid ultrasound and orbital computed tomography. J is TRBJ1-2 and V is TRBV29-1; D unclear. The specimen sequenced was blood. The source of this sequence is a woman in her forties or fifties with Graves' hyperthyroidism that later progressed to Graves' ophthalmopathy. The DNA of the CDR3 is TGCAGCGTTTTGTGGGGAAACGGCTACACCTTC. Encoded protein: CSVLWGNGYTF. Using reference TRBV29-1 and TRBJ1-2 for the parts outside the CDR3, the full variable domain is SAVISQKPSRDICQRGTSLTIQCQVDSQVTMMFWYRQQPGQSLTLIATANQGSEATYESGFVIDKFPISRPNLTFSTLTVSNMSPEDSSIYLCSVLWGNGYTFGSGTRLTVV.